These 7 T cell receptor beta chains were all obtained from the same sample, sequenced in a study of blood T cell repertoires in COVID-19 (dated by TCRdb to 2020 to 2022). The library was produced with the immunoSEQ multiplex PCR assay. Held by TCRdb, this immuneACCESS table contains in-frame sequences only and omits some clones. Under half of the omission traces to an unresolved V gene where checked; the cause of the rest is unknown. The sample data list about 360,000 clones, and roughly 87% of these were observed just once. Clones ranked in the top ten supply approximately 2.1% of the sample. Sequencing was carried out using PBMCs or T cells enriched from blood (not recorded which). Receptors were obtained from a woman between 40 and 50 years old with acute COVID-19.

The chain couples TRBV6-1 to TRBJ1-3; D not certain. Trimming stripped 2 bases from V and 8 bases from J, with 10 bases between. Germline CDR1 is MNHNS and CDR2 is SASEGT. The CDR3 spans 13 residues. The CDR3 region is CASSENPEDTIYF. Written as DNA, the CDR3 is TGTGCCAGCAGTGAAAACCCAGAAGACACCATATATTTT.

The chain combines TRBV19 with TRBJ1-2, with 10 positions matching TRBD1. The CDR3 extends over 16 amino acids. V lost 7 bases and J lost 2; bases outside the gene matches: 10. Germline V gives CDR1 LNHDA, CDR2 SQIVND (reference sequence). CDR3 in DNA: TGTGCCAGTACTAACCTTAGACAGGGGGCGAACTATGGCTACACCTTC. It is translated as CASTNLRQGANYGYTF. Using reference TRBV19 and TRBJ1-2 for the parts outside the CDR3, the full variable domain is DGGITQSPKYLFRKEGQNVTLSCEQNLNHDAMYWYRQDPGQGLRLIYYSQIVNDFQKGDIAEGYSVSREKKESFPLTVTSAQKNPTAFYLCASTNLRQGANYGYTFGSGTRLTVV.

J is TRBJ2-7 and V is TRBV29-1, with 11 bases fitting TRBD1. CDR1 and CDR2 (germline): SQVTM, ANQGSEA. With 4 bases clipped from V and 2 bases from J, the junction kept 4 bases outside the gene matches. There are 14 residues in the CDR3. CDR3 protein: CSVVGTGGAYEQYF. DNA of the CDR3: TGCAGCGTTGTAGGGACAGGGGGGGCCTACGAGCAGTACTTC.

This rearrangement joins TRBV6-1 to TRBJ2-5; 10 nucleotides match TRBD1. The CDR3 runs to 16 residues. Germline V gene data show CDR1 as MNHNS and CDR2 as SASEGT. V shed 2 bases and J 6 bases; nucleotides not matched to a gene: 9. Here the CDR3 DNA reads TGTGCCAGCAGTGAATTTTGGGGACAGGGGTTCAAGACCCAGTACTTC. Amino acids: CASSEFWGQGFKTQYF.

The chain carries TRBV6-4 and TRBJ2-2, with D uncertain. The CDR3 runs to 13 residues. Trimming removed 5 bases at V and 0 bases at J, with 4 bases between. From germline, CDR1 is MRHNA and CDR2 SNTAGT. The CDR3 bases are TGTGCCAGCAGTCAGGCGAACACCGGGGAGCTGTTTTTT. Encoded protein: CASSQANTGELFF.

The chain recombines TRBV11-2 with TRBJ1-2; 9 bases agree with TRBD1. The V segment lost 5 bases and the J segment 8 bases; nucleotides outside the gene matches: 6. CDR1 is SGHAT, CDR2 FQNNGV, per germline. This CDR3 is 13 amino acids long. In DNA, the CDR3 is TGTGCCAGCAGCACCTGGACAGGGGAGGGCTACACCTTC. It encodes CASSTWTGEGYTF.

DNA of the CDR3: TGTGCCAGCAGCCCACGGGGGGGCCAGGGCACTGAAGCTTTCTTT. Its protein product is CASSPRGGQGTEAFF. This chain joins TRBV3-1 (or the pseudogene TRBV3-2) and TRBJ1-1; tentatively, D is TRBD1 (6 bases). V was cut by 4 bases and J by 4 bases, with 16 bases left in between. The CDR3 has 15 amino acids. Germline V lookup: CDR1 LGHDT, CDR2 YNNKEL (reference sequence).